Detailed here is one T cell receptor beta chain. Treatment of the sample: randomized to nivolumab then ipilimumab (arm A) or the reverse (arm B). This specimen belongs to a study of sequential checkpoint blockade in melanoma. The wider study: Randomization was 1:1 between first-line nivolumab→ipilimumab and ipilimumab→nivolumab. After both sequences, patients received maintenance nivolumab.

Only in-frame clones appear in the TCRdb table, and some are missing; sequencing was by immunoSEQ multiplex PCR. The sample shows under 13,000 clones, 60% to 80% of them seen only once. The CDR3 runs 14 residues. Unmatched junction bases numbered 8, after V lost 7 bases and J lost 4 bases. Germline-derived CDR1 and CDR2 are MDHEN and SYDVKM. This receptor was taken from a human donor with melanoma. The sample consisted of CD8+ T cells sorted from blood (inferred from file names), taken from a patient given nivolumab and ipilimumab in sequence. This chain joins TRBV28 and TRBJ1-2; 8 bases agree with TRBD1. The CDR3 coding sequence is TGTGCCAGCACCCCCTCAGGGGGCCTCTATGGCTACACCTTC. Translation: CASTPSGGLYGYTF.